This entry lists 18 T cell receptor beta chains sequenced from one sample in a study of blood T cell repertoires in COVID-19. The data were produced by immunoSEQ multiplex PCR, yet TCRdb's version contains in-frame clones alone and is incomplete. The sample records approximately 200,000 clones, just under 90% being singletons. The sequencing sample was made of peripheral blood. Receptors were obtained from a man in his 60s who had recovered from COVID-19.

This rearrangement joins TRBV11-3 to TRBJ1-1, with D perhaps TRBD1 (5 bases). The ends were cut back, 5 bases at V and 3 bases at J, with 10 bases in the middle. The CDR3 extends over 13 amino acids. The germline gives CDR1 SGHNT, CDR2 YENEEA. CDR3 region: CASSLTGYTEAFF. CDR3 nucleotide sequence: TGTGCCAGCAGCCTAACAGGCTACACTGAAGCTTTCTTT.

V usage is TRBV7-3 and J usage is TRBJ2-6, with 10 nucleotides matching TRBD1. The CDR3 totals 20 residues. The germline gives CDR1 SGHTA, CDR2 FQGTGA. Trimming took 2 bases from V and 0 from J; bases not matched to a gene: 10. The CDR3 bases are TGTGCCAGCAGCTTACTTTTAACCAGGACAGGGGGCTCTGGGGCCAACGTCCTGACTTTC. The encoded protein is CASSLLLTRTGGSGANVLTF.

The gene calls are TRBV12-3 or TRBV12-4 and TRBJ1-5; no clear D gene. Trimming pared 2 bases from V and 5 bases from J, leaving 7 bases between. CDR3 length: 13 amino acids. The CDR3 bases are TGTGCCAGCAGTTTATACAGACATCAGCCCCAGCATTTT. This sequence encodes CASSLYRHQPQHF.

This clone occurred a few times. Different DNA sequences within this sample yield the same CDR3. The CDR3 loop reads CASSEGLALETQYF. The DNA for the CDR3 is TGTGCCAGCAGTGAAGGACTAGCTTTGGAGACCCAGTACTTC. The V gene is TRBV2, the J gene TRBJ2-5; 7 bases are a match to TRBD2. Germline CDR1 and CDR2: SNHLY and FYNNEI. Germline trimming cut 1 base from V and 5 bases from J; bases unmatched to any gene: 4. This CDR3 has 14 residues.

The rearrangement uses TRBV11-2 and TRBJ2-7; D remains unclear. The CDR3 length is 12 residues. CDR1 is SGHAT, CDR2 FQNNGV, per germline. Trimming cost V 3 bases and J 6 bases, with 9 bases left between them. The CDR3: CASSFGFREQYF. DNA of the CDR3: TGTGCCAGCAGCTTCGGGTTTCGCGAGCAGTACTTC.

V gene TRBV2 combines with J gene TRBJ1-4; weak D call: TRBD1 (6 bases). From germline, CDR1 is SNHLY and CDR2 FYNNEI. The CDR3 is made up of 13 amino acids. Trimming removed 6 bases at V and 4 bases at J, with 9 bases between. CDR3 DNA: TGTGCCAGCAGGGGGACACGTAATGAAAAACTGTTTTTT. It specifies CASRGTRNEKLFF.

This chain uses TRBV27 with TRBJ1-5; D is ambiguous. Germline V gene sequence: CDR1 MNHEY, CDR2 SMNVEV (reference sequence). The CDR3 runs 18 residues. V was clipped by 0 bases and J by 2 bases, with 17 bases between them. In DNA, the CDR3 is TGTGCCAGCAGTTTATCGGGAGTCTCGGGTCGGCGCAATCAGCCCCAGCATTTT. Amino acid sequence: CASSLSGVSGRRNQPQHF.

The rearrangement joins TRBV27 to TRBJ1-5; TRBD1 is a possible D gene (5 bases). Trimming left V 5 bases short and J 6 bases short, with 11 bases between. The CDR3 covers 13 residues. Germline CDR1 MNHEY, CDR2 SMNVEV (reference sequence). CDR3 protein: CASSITRGQPQHF. The CDR3 region has the DNA TGTGCCAGCAGTATTACAAGGGGTCAGCCCCAGCATTTT.

The CDR3 sequence is CASRDRLREQYF. CDR3 DNA sequence: TGTGCCAGCAGGGACAGATTACGCGAGCAGTACTTC. This rearrangement joins TRBV27 to TRBJ2-7; tentative D call: TRBD1 (6 bases). Between the trimmed V and J ends, which lost 6 bases and 6 bases, there was a span of 12 bases. CDR1 and CDR2 (germline): MNHEY, SMNVEV (reference sequence). This CDR3 comprises 12 residues.

The chain couples TRBV9 to TRBJ2-2, with 8 positions matching TRBD2. The CDR3 runs 17 residues. V was clipped by 0 bases and J by 5 bases; unmatched bases: 9. Germline V gene sequence: CDR1 SGDLS, CDR2 YYNGEE. The CDR3: CASSVALLAGRTGELFF. In DNA form, the CDR3 reads TGTGCCAGCAGCGTAGCTTTGTTAGCGGGAAGGACCGGGGAGCTGTTTTTT.

A note on this clone: Additional DNA sequences in this sample encode the identical CDR3. The genes are TRBV18 and TRBJ1-1; TRBD1 might be the D (5 bases). V was cut by 3 bases and J by 0 bases, with 5 bases left in between. The CDR3 totals 13 residues. Germline loops: CDR1 KGHSH, CDR2 LQKENI. CDR3 sequence: CASSPGLNTEAFF. In DNA, the CDR3 is TGTGCCAGCTCACCGGGGCTGAACACTGAAGCTTTCTTT.

The chain uses TRBV7-2 and TRBJ1-5; 10 positions agree with TRBD1. Germline-derived CDR1 and CDR2 are SGHTA and FQGNSA. The CDR3 loop spans 13 amino acids. Losses at the gene ends were 5 bases for V and 9 bases for J; bases not matched to a gene: 4. CDR3 loop: CASSGTGVGPQHF. The CDR3 coding sequence is TGTGCCAGCAGCGGGACAGGGGTGGGGCCCCAGCATTTT.

The chain combines TRBV5-1 with TRBJ2-5; possibly TRBD1 for D (5 bases). Trimming removed 0 bases from V and 5 bases from J, with 14 bases in between. Germline CDR1 SGHRS, CDR2 YFSETQ. The CDR3 contains 15 residues. CDR3 bases: TGCGCCAGCAGCTTGGGGCAGGGTATTAGGGAGACCCAGTACTTC. Translation gives CASSLGQGIRETQYF.

The J gene is TRBJ2-1, the V gene TRBV6-2 or TRBV6-3; D gene unclear. This CDR3 comprises 20 residues. Germline CDR1 is MNHEY and CDR2 is SVGEGT. V was cut by 6 bases and J by 0 bases, with 27 bases left in between. This CDR3 is CASRPDTAIFVKSSYNEQFF. The CDR3 DNA sequence: TGTGCCAGCAGACCTGACACCGCAATCTTCGTTAAGAGCTCCTACAATGAGCAGTTCTTC.

Only one count was recorded for this clone. J is TRBJ1-1 and V is TRBV19; 7 bases map to TRBD1. The germline CDR1 and CDR2 sequences are LNHDA and SQIVND (reference sequence). CDR3 size: 13 residues. Trimming at V came to 5 bases and at J to 4 bases, leaving 4 bases not matched to a gene. CDR3 sequence (DNA): TGTGCCAGTAGTCAGGGGGTGATCACTGAAGCTTTCTTT. This sequence encodes CASSQGVITEAFF.

The chain employs TRBV13 and TRBJ2-3; 8 bases match TRBD2. J was trimmed by 6 bases and V by 3 bases; bases with no gene match: 11. The CDR3 spans 16 residues. Germline loops: CDR1 PRHDT, CDR2 FYEKMQ (reference sequence). The CDR3 sequence: CASSFLGSGGGDTQYF. The DNA for the CDR3 is TGTGCCAGCAGCTTCTTGGGAAGCGGGGGTGGGGATACGCAGTATTTT. Full variable domain (missing parts from reference TRBV13 and TRBJ2-3): AAGVIQSPRHLIKEKRETATLKCYPIPRHDTVYWYQQGPGQDPQFLISFYEKMQSDKGSIPDRFSAQQFSDYHSELNMSSLELGDSALYFCASSFLGSGGGDTQYFGPGTRLTVL.

This clone was seen only a few times. V usage is TRBV5-1 and J usage is TRBJ1-5; 7 bases fit TRBD1. CDR1 is SGHRS, CDR2 YFSETQ, per germline. The CDR3 spans 14 residues. Losses at the gene ends were 3 bases for V and 4 bases for J; bases not matched to a gene: 4. The CDR3 region is CASSSGQENQPQHF. CDR3 coding DNA: TGCGCCAGCAGCTCCGGACAGGAGAATCAGCCCCAGCATTTT.

This clone was seen just once. This chain joins TRBV12-5 and TRBJ2-1, with no clear D. The germline V gene has CDR1 LGHNT and CDR2 FRNRAP. The CDR3 has 11 residues. Trimming took off 6 bases at V and 5 bases at J, with 5 bases between the two ends. Here the CDR3 DNA reads TGTGCTAGTGGGAGGAACAATGAGCAGTTCTTC. This encodes CASGRNNEQFF.